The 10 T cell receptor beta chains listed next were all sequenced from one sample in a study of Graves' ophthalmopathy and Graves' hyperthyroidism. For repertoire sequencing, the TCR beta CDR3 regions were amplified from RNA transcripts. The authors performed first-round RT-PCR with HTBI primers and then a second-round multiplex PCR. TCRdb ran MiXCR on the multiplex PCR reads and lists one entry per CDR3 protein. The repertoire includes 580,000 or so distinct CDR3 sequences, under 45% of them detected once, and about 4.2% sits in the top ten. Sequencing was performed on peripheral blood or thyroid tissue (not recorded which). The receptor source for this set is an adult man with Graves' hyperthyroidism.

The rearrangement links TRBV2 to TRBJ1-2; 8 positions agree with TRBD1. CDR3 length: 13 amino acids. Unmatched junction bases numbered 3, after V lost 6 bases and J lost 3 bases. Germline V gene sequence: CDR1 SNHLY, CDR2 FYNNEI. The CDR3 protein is CASRGTGDYGYTF. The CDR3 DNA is TGTGCCAGCAGAGGGACAGGAGACTATGGCTACACCTTC.

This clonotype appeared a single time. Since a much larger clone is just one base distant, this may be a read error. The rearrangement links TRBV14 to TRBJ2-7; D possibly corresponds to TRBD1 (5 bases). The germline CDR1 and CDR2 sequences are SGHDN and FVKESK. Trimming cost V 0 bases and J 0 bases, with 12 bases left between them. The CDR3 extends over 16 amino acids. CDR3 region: CASSQDRVCSSYEQYF. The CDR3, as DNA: TGTGCCAGCAGCCAAGACAGGGTTTGTAGCTCCTACGAGCAGTACTTC. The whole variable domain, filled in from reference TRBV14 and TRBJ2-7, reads EAGVTQFPSHSVIEKGQTVTLRCDPISGHDNLYWYRRVMGKEIKFLLHFVKESKQDESGMPNNRFLAERTGGTYSTLKVQPAELEDSGVYFCASSQDRVCSSYEQYFGPGTRLTVT.

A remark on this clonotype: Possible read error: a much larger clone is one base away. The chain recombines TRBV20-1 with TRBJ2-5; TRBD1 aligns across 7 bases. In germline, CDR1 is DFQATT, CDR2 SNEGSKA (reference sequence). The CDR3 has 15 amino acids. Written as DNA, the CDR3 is TGCAGTGCTAGACCTATACAGGGGACCCAAGAGGCCCAGTACTTC. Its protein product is CSARPIQGTQEAQYF.

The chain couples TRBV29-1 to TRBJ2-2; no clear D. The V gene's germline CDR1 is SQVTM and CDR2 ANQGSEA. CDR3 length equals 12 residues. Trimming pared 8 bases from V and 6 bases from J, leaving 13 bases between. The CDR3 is CSSYFPSGELFF. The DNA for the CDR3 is TGCAGCAGTTACTTTCCGTCCGGGGAGCTGTTTTTT.

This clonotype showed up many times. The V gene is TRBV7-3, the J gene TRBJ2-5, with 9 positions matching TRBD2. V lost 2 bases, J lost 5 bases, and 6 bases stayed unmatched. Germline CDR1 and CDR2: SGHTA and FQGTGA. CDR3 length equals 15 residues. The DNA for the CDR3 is TGTGCCAGCAGCTTACAAGCGGGAGGATGGGAGACCCAGTACTTC. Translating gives CASSLQAGGWETQYF.

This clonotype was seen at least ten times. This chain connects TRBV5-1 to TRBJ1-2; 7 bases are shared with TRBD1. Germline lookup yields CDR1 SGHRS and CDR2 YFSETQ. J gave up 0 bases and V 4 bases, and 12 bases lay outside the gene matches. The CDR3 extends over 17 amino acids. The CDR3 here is CASSQGQSIFSNYGYTF. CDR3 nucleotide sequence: TGCGCCAGCAGCCAGGGACAGTCTATCTTTTCTAACTATGGCTACACCTTC.

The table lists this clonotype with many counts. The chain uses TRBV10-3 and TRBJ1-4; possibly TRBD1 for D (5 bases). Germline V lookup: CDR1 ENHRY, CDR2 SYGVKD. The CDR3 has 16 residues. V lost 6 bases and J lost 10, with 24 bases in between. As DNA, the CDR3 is TGTGCCATCAGCCCCGCCGAGGGGCTTCGGGGGAGAAAACTGTTTTTT. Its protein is CAISPAEGLRGRKLFF.

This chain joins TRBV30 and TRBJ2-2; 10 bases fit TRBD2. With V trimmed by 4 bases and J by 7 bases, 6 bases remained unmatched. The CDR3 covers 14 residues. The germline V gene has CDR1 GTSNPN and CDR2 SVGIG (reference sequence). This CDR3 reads CAWTSGRMVGELFF. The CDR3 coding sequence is TGTGCCTGGACTAGCGGGAGAATGGTCGGGGAGCTGTTTTTT.

The CDR3 loop is CASSTLAGSNEQYF. The CDR3 DNA is TGTGCCAGCAGCACACTAGCGGGAAGTAACGAGCAGTACTTC. The chain combines TRBV7-9 with TRBJ2-7; 10 bases line up with TRBD2. CDR1 SEHNR and CDR2 FQNEAQ come from the germline V gene (reference sequence). Trimming cost V 5 bases and J 5 bases; bases outside gene matches: 6. The CDR3 length is 14 residues.

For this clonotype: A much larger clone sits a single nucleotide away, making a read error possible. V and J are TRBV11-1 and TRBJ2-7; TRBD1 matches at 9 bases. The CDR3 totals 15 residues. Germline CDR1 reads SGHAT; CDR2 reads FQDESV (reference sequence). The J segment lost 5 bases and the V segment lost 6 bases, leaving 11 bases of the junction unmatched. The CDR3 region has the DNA TGTGCCAGCAGTTGCGGACAGGGGACTATCCACGAGCAGTACTTC. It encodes CASSCGQGTIHEQYF.